This T cell receptor beta chain was sequenced in a study of T cell repertoires in cytomegalovirus infection. Study background: Newly reported HLA-C-restricted and thoroughly characterized HLA-B-restricted CMV epitopes were employed. CMV infection plus the matching HLA type was flagged by public TCR beta signatures.

Regarding this clonotype: What it recognizes is unknown.

TCRdb reprocessed the reads via MiXCR and lists one record per CDR3 protein. Counted here are around 750,000 distinct CDR3 sequences, approximately 30% occurring once; the ten biggest clones make up approximately 13%. Broader study findings: Cumulated frequencies of public TCR beta families served to identify carriers of CMV plus the relevant HLA. HLA-C-restricted CMV clonotypes gave the most frequent clonotype in two of eight donors.

The sample consisted of cultured CD8+ T cells from PBMCs, taken from culture after CMV antigen stimulation. The TCR sequence derives from a human donor in good health (CMV status not recorded). Some clones in this sample may be carry-over from other donors' samples.

Here the CDR3 reads CSAGRVGSYTF. In nucleotides, the CDR3 is TGCAGCGCCGGACGGGTCGGTAGCTACACCTTC. This chain joins TRBV29-1 and TRBJ1-2; D gene uncertain. This CDR3 contains 11 residues. CDR1 and CDR2 (germline): SQVTM, ANQGSEA. The V end lost 7 bases, the J end lost 9 bases, and 15 bases lay between the germline ends.